This T cell receptor beta chain is drawn from a study of cytomegalovirus exposure and HLA in healthy donors (dated by TCRdb to about 2017). The study in broad terms: An earlier analysis of 587 of the donors reported 276 Gb of sequence data and about 120 million unique TCR beta sequences obtained from around 190 million T cells. Four to six DR-DQ haplotypes were handled as single units for association and clustering, since linkage in the cohort was strong. The number of typed donors differed by locus: about 620-630 for A, B, C, DRB1 and DQB1; some 500 for DQA1; 600 to 610 for DPA1; and around 490 for DPB1. Among the approximately 430 genotyped donors, approximately 76% belonged to the genetic ancestry cluster associated with self-reported Caucasian donors. In an earlier analysis of around 540 of the donors, high-throughput TCR beta sequencing was used to judge whether each TCR beta V gene segment behaved as functional or pseudogenic. In addition to the first cohort of roughly 670 subjects, a separate validation cohort of 130 or so different subjects was used. The study aimed to test whether signatures of past pathogen exposure could be identified by cataloging public T cell receptors. To predict cytomegalovirus infection status, the study combined high-throughput TCR immunosequencing, statistical association of individual TCRs with disease status, and machine learning. Donor age, sex, ethnicity and CMV serostatus were compiled together with the repertoire data. Approximately 300 gigabases of sequencing data and around 88 million unique TCR sequences made up an early release that covered fewer than 650 HLA-typed donors. Genome-wide SNP genotypes for about 65% of the 666 donors were used in a later genetic analysis, which treated that subset as a discovery cohort. Rather than using new phenotypic data, the later analysis identified candidate immune exposures from TCR beta sequences and from how often those sequences occurred across donors. Using immunosequencing, the study profiled T cell repertoires from about 610 subjects and related those repertoires to cytomegalovirus serostatus. HLA typing included class I and class II loci at four-digit resolution. Across 398 genotyped donors of the cohort, an average of approximately 240,000 unique TCR beta nucleotide sequences per donor were sequenced, and 15% to 20% of those sequences were non-productive. All discovery cohort repertoires had been generated using a single sequencing platform. A later analysis re-examined previously published TCR beta repertoires from around 670 donors and added high-resolution HLA genotyping to investigate patterns of TCR occurrence.

The cohort was made up of under 800 healthy bone marrow donors. At the time of sampling, every cohort member was nominally healthy, though immune exposures that went unrecorded were likely present. The donor tested CMV seronegative, placing the donor among the 352 seronegative members of the cohort. Every donor gave a peripheral blood sample, and the peripheral blood mononuclear cells from that sample were used for TCR beta sequencing. The Qiagen DNeasy Blood Extraction Kit was used to extract genomic DNA from the blood cell samples. The CDR3, from cysteine to phenylalanine, totals 12 residues. Only CDR3 DNA is held: 36 bases, read in frame from base 1. CDR1 and CDR2 were assigned from the germline V gene as SGHTA and FQGTGA. V is clipped by 6 bases and J by 5 bases, and the sequence between their germline boundaries is 11 bases long. As regards this clone: This receptor's antigen is unknown. No clone much larger than this one lies a single base away; base qualities are absent.

Overall study results and their limits: This cohort had only TCR beta chains sequenced, and the lack of alpha or paired-chain data limited which features could be detected. The 87-base-pair reads could not distinguish some IMGT-functional V segments, including TRBV6-2 and TRBV6-3, so those segments were excluded. For the cohort, immune exposure information was limited to CMV serostatus. A later analysis associated 15,000 to 20,000 TCR beta sequences with specific HLA alleles at a false discovery rate of 0.05. Because HLA typing was unavailable for some donors at each locus, only the typed subset was used in association tests. According to a later analysis, TCR association rates differed among HLA loci, with DRB1 alleles showing the most associated TCRs and HLA-C alleles showing the fewest. The earlier analysis of about 600 of the donors excluded fewer than 20 rarely observed V segments, including chromosome 9 orphons, because counts were too low. In the study, approximately 160 TCR beta chains were listed as associated with cytomegalovirus. Sequencing depth was assumed to be roughly uniform across donors in the presence/absence analyses, though that assumption may not hold. A further reported finding was that TCR beta sequences accurately predicted the HLA-A and HLA-B alleles for most subjects in the first cohort. A later analysis reported that several top co-occurrence clusters appeared linked to parvovirus B19, influenza, CMV and Epstein-Barr virus. Linkage disequilibrium might explain the correlated functional status among segregating V segments, but an unknown experimental factor could not be ruled out. In both the original and validation cohorts, the classifier was reported to diagnose cytomegalovirus status with high specificity and sensitivity. A group of highly shared sequence variants was considered likely to be a technical artifact of the sequencing pipeline. A later genetic analysis reported fewer N-insertions in productive TCRs among donors in an Asian-associated ancestry cluster than the roughly 670-donor mean. A later analysis found that most CMV-associated TCR beta chains appeared HLA-restricted, with HLA associations seemingly driven largely by CMV exposure. Across donors, most TCR sequences were observed very rarely, whereas some public TCRs were present in many individuals. The authors suggested that the approach could potentially be extended to other disease states and immunological phenotypes. Strong co-occurrence of HLA alleles, especially DR and DQ, made assigning TCR associations to individual alleles difficult. A later analysis found that HLA-associated TCR beta chains were more clonally expanded and had lower generation probabilities than equally common non-associated chains. An association between a missense DCLRE1C variant and V-gene and J-gene trimming of TCR beta chains was found in a later genetic analysis and replicated in an independent cohort. In vitro tests confirmed that three of the cytomegalovirus-associated TCR beta chains recognize cytomegalovirus antigens. In an earlier analysis of some 500 of the donors, most TCR beta V segments appeared in productive rearrangements about 90% or about 30% of the time, broadly matching IMGT annotations.

The protocol used for the library was the immunoSEQ multiplex PCR assay. For the multiplex PCR, a mixture combining 60 forward primers for TCR Vbeta segments and 13 reverse primers for TCR Jbeta segments was used. A multiplex PCR assay on genomic DNA amplified the CDR3 region of rearranged TCR beta genes. Amplified TCR beta libraries were sequenced as 87-base-pair reads on the Illumina HiSeq System. The original methods were these. In a later analysis, roughly 80 million unique TCR beta chains were counted across the approximately 620 repertoires, and roughly 10 million of these chains were shared by at least two donors. To remove PCR and sequencing errors, raw reads were error-corrected and collapsed into unique sequences using a nearest-neighbor algorithm that merged closely related sequences. CDR3 sequences were aligned to IMGT reference sequences to assign V, D and J gene segments. Each retained sequence needed at least a six-nucleotide match to both a V gene segment and a J gene segment. A rearrangement counted as productive if the CDR3 had no stop codons and remained in frame with V and J, and every other rearrangement counted as non-productive. CDR3 was defined by IMGT convention, running from the second conserved V-encoded cysteine to the conserved J-encoded phenylalanine. The earlier analysis of some 600 of the donors excluded sequences that lacked an unambiguous match to a single V gene segment. In an earlier analysis of 587 of the donors, V segments were called functional above 56.7% productive rearrangements and were called segregating when the between-donor standard deviation exceeded 5%. To diagnose cytomegalovirus status from the catalog of TCR beta chain sequences, a statistical classification framework was built. In a later analysis, TCR nucleotide sequences were compared against IMGT/GENE-DB human TR gene sequences so that V and J genes could be assigned. A later analysis assigned CDR3 sequences and most-parsimonious VDJ recombination scenarios with the TCRdist pipeline. A later analysis defined each TCR beta chain by its CDR3 amino acid sequence plus V-gene family, and excluded reads lacking a unique V-gene family. In a later analysis, fewer than 650 highly shared, low-generation-probability nucleotide sequences were removed to address suspected cross-contamination and a sequencing artifact. In a later analysis, a clonal expansion index for each public chain was calculated from normalized within-repertoire ranks of inferred template counts. A later analysis computed generation probabilities with a VDJ recombination model fitted to out-of-frame rearrangements, and checked the results against IGoR. In a later analysis, TCR-TCR, TCR-HLA and TCR-CMV co-occurrence was scored with hypergeometric tests, and a repertoire-size bias correction was applied to TCR pairs. False discovery rates were estimated in a later analysis by permuting HLA or CMV assignments 20 times. In a later analysis, co-occurring TCRs were grouped using DBSCAN, with TCRdist sequence similarity added in when clustering inside HLA-allele-positive subsets. Repertoires with fewer than 30,000 or more than 120,000 public chains were left out of co-occurrence clustering, as were five repertoires with anomalous nucleotide sharing. Sourced from immuneACCESS, this table was stored by TCRdb with only in-frame sequences that have V and J called. A share of the clones is absent; for the studies checked, an unresolved V gene accounts for under half, and the remainder has no known explanation. V and J calls and clone size follow that table, whereas D and trimming were derived from the DNA. The sample has 90,000 to 140,000 clones on record, about 69% of them singletons. Around 1.3% of the sample is taken by the ten largest.

The V and J genes are TRBV7-3 and TRBJ2-7; the D segment cannot be called with confidence. The TCR originated in a man aged 40-49 years in good health and CMV-seronegative. Sequences were obtained from PBMCs. The DNA sequence follows: TGTGCCAGCAGGTCTTCGGTCCACGAGCAGTACTTC. It encodes CASRSSVHEQYF.